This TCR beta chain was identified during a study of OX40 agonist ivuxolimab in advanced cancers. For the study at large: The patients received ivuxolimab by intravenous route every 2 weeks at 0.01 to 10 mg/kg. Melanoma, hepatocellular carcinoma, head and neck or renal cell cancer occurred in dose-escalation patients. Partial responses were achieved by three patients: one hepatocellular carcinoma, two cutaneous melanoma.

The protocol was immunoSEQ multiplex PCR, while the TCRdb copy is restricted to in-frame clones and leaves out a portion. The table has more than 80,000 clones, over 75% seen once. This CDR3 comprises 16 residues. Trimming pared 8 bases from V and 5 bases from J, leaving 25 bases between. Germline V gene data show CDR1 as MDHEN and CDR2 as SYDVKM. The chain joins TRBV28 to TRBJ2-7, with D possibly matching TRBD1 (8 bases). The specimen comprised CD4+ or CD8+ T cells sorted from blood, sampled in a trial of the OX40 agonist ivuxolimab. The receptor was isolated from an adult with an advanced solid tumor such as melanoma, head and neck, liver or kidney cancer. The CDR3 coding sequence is TGTGCCAGCGGCCCCGGGAGGCGGGCAGGGGGCAACGAGCAGTACTTC. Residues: CASGPGRRAGGNEQYF. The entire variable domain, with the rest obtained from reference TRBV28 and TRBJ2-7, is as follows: DVKVTQSSRYLVKRTGEKVFLECVQDMDHENMFWYRQDPGLGLRLIYFSYDVKMKEKGDIPEGYSVSREKKERFSLILESASTNQTSMYLCASGPGRRAGGNEQYFGPGTRLTVT.